Shown below are 14 T cell receptor beta chains from a single sample sequenced in a study of T cell repertoires in cytomegalovirus infection. TCRdb recomputed calls from the reads with MiXCR, one row per CDR3 protein. The table includes around 430,000 distinct CDR3 sequences, approximately 40% detected once. Their antigens are not known. The sample here was cultured PBMCs, taken from culture after CMV antigen stimulation. These receptor sequences come from a human donor in good health (CMV status not recorded). Some clones in this sample may be carry-over from other donors' samples.

This clonotype was seen a handful of times. This rearrangement joins TRBV6-1 to TRBJ1-3; 7 bases map to TRBD1. Germline V gene sequence: CDR1 MNHNS, CDR2 SASEGT. Trimming cost V 4 bases and J 0 bases; bases outside gene matches: 6. This CDR3 has 16 residues. DNA of the CDR3: TGTGCCAGCAGTGGAGCCGGGACAGTCTCTGGAAACACCATATATTTT. Translated, it gives CASSGAGTVSGNTIYF.

The rearrangement joins TRBV7-6 to TRBJ2-3, with D possibly matching TRBD2 (5 bases). Germline V gene sequence: CDR1 SGHVS, CDR2 FNYEAQ. The CDR3 runs 15 residues. V was shortened by 2 bases and J by 0 bases, with 9 bases between the two germline ends. The chain's CDR3 is CASSLLRLSTDTQYF. CDR3 sequence (DNA): TGTGCCAGCAGCTTATTGCGACTAAGCACAGATACGCAGTATTTT. The whole variable domain, remainder taken from reference TRBV7-6 and TRBJ2-3, is GAGVSQSPRYKVTKRGQDVALRCDPISGHVSLYWYRQALGQGPEFLTYFNYEAQQDKSGLPNDRFSAERPEGSISTLTIQRTEQRDSAMYRCASSLLRLSTDTQYFGPGTRLTVL.

V is TRBV12-3 or TRBV12-4 and J is TRBJ1-5, with TRBD1 as a possible D gene (5 bases). V lost 3 bases and J lost 6, with 12 bases in between. This CDR3 has 14 residues. DNA of the CDR3: TGTGCCAGCAGTTTTGGGGGGTCGAGTCAGCCCCAGCATTTT. This codes for CASSFGGSSQPQHF.

This rearrangement joins TRBV5-4 to TRBJ2-1; D gene uncertain. V gave up 2 bases and J gave up 6 bases, with 15 bases separating them. CDR1 is SGHNT and CDR2 is YYREEE in the germline V gene (reference sequence). This CDR3 has 15 residues. The CDR3 loop reads CASSLNRYPLNEQFF. In DNA, the CDR3 is TGTGCCAGCAGCTTAAACCGGTACCCCCTCAATGAGCAGTTCTTC.

The chain combines TRBV10-3 with TRBJ2-1; TRBD2 matches 11 bases. The CDR3 runs 15 residues. J gave up 5 bases and V 8 bases, and 8 bases lay outside the gene matches. Germline V gene lookup returns CDR1 ENHRY and CDR2 SYGVKD. This CDR3 is CAIATLAGAHNEQFF. CDR3 nucleotides: TGTGCCATCGCTACACTAGCGGGAGCTCACAATGAGCAGTTCTTC.

Many counts were recorded for this clonotype. V and J are TRBV7-2 and TRBJ1-5; TRBD1 might be the D (5 bases). Germline CDR1 SGHTA, CDR2 FQGNSA. V was shortened by 4 bases and J by 2 bases, with 9 bases between the two germline ends. The CDR3 contains 14 residues. The CDR3 here is CASSSRGGNQPQHF. The CDR3 region has the DNA TGTGCCAGCAGCTCTCGGGGGGGCAATCAGCCCCAGCATTTT.

The chain uses TRBV11-2 and TRBJ1-5; a weak D match, TRBD1 (5 bases). V was trimmed by 0 bases and J by 4 bases, leaving 13 bases between them. This CDR3 is built from 16 residues. Germline lookup yields CDR1 SGHAT and CDR2 FQNNGV. This chain's CDR3 is CASSLDGGLGNQPQHF. The CDR3 nucleotides are TGTGCCAGCAGCTTAGACGGGGGTCTCGGGAATCAGCCCCAGCATTTT.

In its sample, this clonotype was seen once. This sequence joins TRBV7-2 and TRBJ2-3; 7 positions agree with TRBD1. The V segment lost 6 bases and the J segment 6 bases; nucleotides outside the gene matches: 0. The CDR3 is made up of 11 amino acids. Germline V gene data show CDR1 as SGHTA and CDR2 as FQGNSA. The CDR3 spells CASRTGDTQYF. In DNA, the CDR3 is TGTGCCAGCAGGACAGGGGATACGCAGTATTTT.

This clonotype was detected only a few times. The V gene is TRBV2, the J gene TRBJ2-5; maybe TRBD2 (5 bases). The CDR3 spans 14 residues. CDR1 SNHLY and CDR2 FYNNEI come from the germline V gene. V dropped 4 bases and J dropped 1 base, with 10 bases sitting between them. The CDR3 spells CASSGMSGQETQYF. CDR3 in DNA: TGTGCCAGCAGTGGGATGAGCGGCCAAGAGACCCAGTACTTC.

The gene calls are TRBV5-6 and TRBJ1-1, with a possible D match to TRBD1 (5 bases). V lost 4 bases and J 1 base, leaving 14 bases between the germline ends. The CDR3 covers 15 residues. Germline V gene lookup returns CDR1 SGHDT and CDR2 YYEEEE. CDR3 DNA: TGTGCCAGCAGCCCCCGGGGCTTCAAGAACACTGAAGCTTTCTTT. Encoded protein: CASSPRGFKNTEAFF.

This sequence joins TRBV12-3 or TRBV12-4 and TRBJ1-4; the D gene is possibly TRBD1 (6 bases). CDR3 length: 14 residues. V lost 6 bases to trimming and J lost 7 bases, with 15 bases between them. DNA of the CDR3: TGTGCCAGCAGCGGGGGGGCCCTCGGTGAAAAACTGTTTTTT. Translated, it gives CASSGGALGEKLFF.

V gene TRBV5-4 combines with J gene TRBJ2-1; D unresolved. The CDR3 is 13 residues long. Germline loops: CDR1 SGHNT, CDR2 YYREEE (reference sequence). Trimming shortened V by 4 bases and J by 0 bases, and 5 bases separated the two germline ends. The CDR3 region is CASSQTSYNEQFF. In DNA form, the CDR3 reads TGTGCCAGCAGCCAGACCTCCTACAATGAGCAGTTCTTC.

This clonotype was observed a handful of times. V usage is TRBV27 and J usage is TRBJ1-2; 10 bases line up with TRBD1. Trimming removed 10 bases from V and 4 bases from J; junction bases left unmatched: 3. This CDR3 contains 12 residues. CDR1 is MNHEY and CDR2 is SMNVEV in the germline V gene (reference sequence). CDR3 DNA: TGTGCCACAGGACAGGGGGGCTATGGCTACACCTTC. This translates into CATGQGGYGYTF.

This clonotype was observed a handful of times. CDR3 protein: CASSPTGTPHRGDTQYF. The CDR3 DNA sequence: TGTGCCAGCAGCCCTACCGGGACCCCCCACCGTGGGGATACGCAGTATTTT. The genes are TRBV7-8 and TRBJ2-3; tentatively, D is TRBD1 or TRBD2 (5 bases each). The CDR3 contains 17 residues. Germline V lookup: CDR1 SGHVS, CDR2 FQNEAQ. V was shortened by 5 bases and J by 6 bases, with 24 bases between the two germline ends.